This section outlines one T cell receptor (beta chain) sequence together with its context. The antigen it binds to is not known. Qualities for individual bases were not recorded, and no much larger clone is one base off. Sorted unstimulated T cells and proliferating T cells recovered from mixed lymphocyte reactions were subjected to TCRbeta CDR3 sequencing. Fresh whole blood from approximately ten HLA-typed healthy donors was used to isolate PBMCs. To map where alloreactive clones came from, unstimulated CD4+ regulatory T cells were FACS-sorted. The data were taken from a study of siplizumab effects on memory and regulatory T cells (dated by TCRdb to the late 2010s). As for the study more broadly: The effect of the anti-CD2 antibody siplizumab on alloreactive T-cell subsets was examined in allogeneic mixed lymphocyte reactions constructed from human PBMCs.

The method was the immunoSEQ multiplex PCR assay. Some 100,000 TCR templates per sample were assayed by the deep sequencing platform. Genomic DNA extracted from sorted T cells was the material used for TCRbeta CDR3 sequencing. The study's processing was this. The R programming language was used for the clonal analysis of the TCRbeta CDR3 data. Alloreactive CD4+ and CD8+ clones were defined by comparing unstimulated samples with post-reaction CFSE-low samples. By matching sequences to the repertoires of sorted unstimulated Treg and non-Treg cells, each alloreactive CD4+ clone was assigned a regulatory or non-regulatory origin. TCRdb took over this immuneACCESS table, retaining in-frame rearrangements with V and J assigned. Such tables are incomplete; in checked studies, under half of the missing clones stem from an unresolved V gene, and the remainder is unexplained. V and J calls and clone size come straight from that table; D and trimming were deduced from the DNA. The table for this sample lists some 97,000 clones; around 90% of them were counted only once. The top ten clones comprise roughly 0.78% of the sample.

The investigation overall reported the following: Whether proliferating Tregs from siplizumab cultures were suppressive was not functionally confirmed. Unstimulated naive T cells appeared more diverse than memory T cells, and naive cells seemed to contribute substantially to the alloresponse. Sequences below about 10^-5 frequency were poorly captured, so only a minor fraction of alloreactive clones could be mapped to unstimulated subsets. In reactions with siplizumab, an average of 68.8% of mappable alloreactive CD4+ clones were Treg-derived, compared with roughly 27% in control reactions. Siplizumab significantly lowered the cumulative frequency of alloreactive sequences that could be traced to unstimulated CD4+ memory T cells. About 80-97% of proliferating CD4+ or CD8+ clones could not be given a naive or memory phenotype.

V ends up 5 bases short and J 7 bases short, with an unmatched junction base count of 6. The CDR3, from cysteine to phenylalanine, totals 15 residues. Only CDR3 DNA remains: 45 bases, in frame from the first base. As encoded in the germline V gene, CDR1 is SGHTA while CDR2 is FQGNSA. Material for sequencing was Tregs sorted from blood. This TCR came from a human donor in good health. The chain is assembled from TRBV7-2 and TRBJ2-6; TRBD1 lines up with 9 middle nucleotides. The DNA sequence is as follows: TGTGCCAGCAGCATCGGGACAGGGTTCGCCAACGTCCTGACTTTC. It specifies CASSIGTGFANVLTF. Reference TRBV7-2 and TRBJ2-6 genes cover what lies past the CDR3, so the full variable domain is GAGVSQSPSNKVTEKGKDVELRCDPISGHTALYWYRQSLGQGLEFLIYFQGNSAPDKSGLPSDRFSAERTGGSVSTLTIQRTQQEDSAVYLCASSIGTGFANVLTFGAGSRLTVL.